These T cell receptor beta chains were read from a single sample in a study of T cell clusters in autoimmune cytopenias. Each CDR3 protein gets one entry in TCRdb, which reprocessed the multiplex PCR reads and gives no DNA. This sample's table has 4,200 or so distinct CDR3 sequences. This sample was also put to use in a study of T cell repertoires in aging, cancer and after chemotherapy.

The sequenced material came from peripheral blood. These receptors were taken from a human donor in good health. The CDR3 runs from the conserved cysteine through the conserved F or W. Expanded clones are given a class, and other clones once, few, many or no size at all.

clone size: medium-sized; V gene: TRBV19; J gene: TRBJ1-2; CDR3 protein: CASSAFSPGQGVYGYTF
clone size: medium-sized; V gene: TRBV6-2/TRBV6-3; J gene: TRBJ1-1; CDR3 protein: CASTPQLTGPEAFF
clone size: medium-sized; V gene: TRBV15; J gene: TRBJ2-3; CDR3 protein: CATSWAGTSSTDTQYF
clone size: medium-sized; V gene: TRBV5-6; J gene: TRBJ1-2; CDR3 protein: CASNLDRGYGYTF
clone size: -; V gene: TRBV19; J gene: TRBJ1-1; CDR3 protein: CASSTPGTGSGNTEAFF
clone size: medium-sized; V gene: TRBV5-4; J gene: TRBJ2-7; CDR3 protein: CASSPSDRNFYEQYF
clone size: -; V gene: TRBV5-1; J gene: TRBJ2-3; CDR3 protein: CASSLGQEVNTQYF
clone size: -; V gene: TRBV6-1; J gene: TRBJ1-1; CDR3 protein: CASRASGKSEAFF
clone size: -; V gene: TRBV7-3; J gene: TRBJ2-1; CDR3 protein: CASSLSGGNEQFF
clone size: -; V gene: TRBV6-5; J gene: TRBJ2-3; CDR3 protein: CASSTRQGAGDTQYF
clone size: medium-sized; V gene: TRBV21-1; J gene: TRBJ1-5; CDR3 protein: CASSRGPSSSNQPQHF
clone size: -; V gene: TRBV20-1; J gene: TRBJ1-5; CDR3 protein: CSVRAITGQYSNQPQHF
clone size: medium-sized; V gene: TRBV20-1; J gene: TRBJ1-2; CDR3 protein: CSATRTGSYGYTF
clone size: -; V gene: TRBV6-5; J gene: TRBJ2-1; CDR3 protein: CASSIREGLFGHEQFF
clone size: -; V gene: TRBV12-3/TRBV12-4; J gene: TRBJ1-6; CDR3 protein: CASRPRRGIGSPLHF
clone size: -; V gene: TRBV6-4; J gene: TRBJ2-3; CDR3 protein: CASSYWGAGGPTDTQYF
clone size: medium-sized; V gene: TRBV6-4; J gene: TRBJ2-3; CDR3 protein: CASSDRASTDTQYF
clone size: -; V gene: TRBV11-2; J gene: TRBJ2-5; CDR3 protein: CASSAGLAGGFRVETQYF
clone size: -; V gene: TRBV27; J gene: TRBJ1-1; CDR3 protein: CASSLERGGTEAFF
clone size: medium-sized; V gene: TRBV6-4; J gene: TRBJ2-3; CDR3 protein: CASSDKGTDTQYF
clone size: medium-sized; V gene: TRBV18; J gene: TRBJ2-7; CDR3 protein: CASSLYALDSTGAYEQYF
clone size: medium-sized; V gene: TRBV6-4; J gene: TRBJ2-3; CDR3 protein: CASASGGASDTQYF